The next 18 T cell receptor beta chains were all read from a single sample in a study of tumor-infiltrating lymphocytes in primary liver carcinoma. Taking roughly 18-32 mg of unsorted bulk tissue, the authors co-extracted RNA and DNA. The researchers produced TCR beta cDNA from around 0.5 ug total RNA with a constant-region primer. ARM-PCR was slightly modified, and three nested multiplex PCR rounds with it gave rise to the TCR beta libraries. TRBV1-TRBV30 forward and Cbeta reverse primers drove the first two roughly 10-cycle rounds. TCRdb redid the calling of the multiplex PCR reads with MiXCR, one entry per CDR3 protein. The sample lists roughly 80,000 distinct CDR3 sequences, 69% occurring once. Sequenced sample: tumor-adjacent normal liver tissue. These receptors originate from a man aged 40-49 years with primary liver carcinoma and hepatitis B virus infection.

As concerns this clonotype: Since no conserved phenylalanine or tryptophan closes the CDR3, a read error is the likely cause. The chain is built from TRBV6-1 and TRBJ1-5; D unresolved. Germline V gene sequence: CDR1 MNHNS, CDR2 SASEGT. The CDR3 has 15 amino acids. Between the trimmed V and J ends, which lost 10 bases and 0 bases, there was a span of 16 bases. In DNA, the CDR3 is TGTGCCAACGGTGAAATCTCCTATAGCAATCAGCCCCAGCATTTA. This sequence encodes CANGEISYSNQPQHL.

The V gene is TRBV4-1, the J gene TRBJ2-7; D is unclear. The V gene's germline CDR1 is MGHRA and CDR2 YSYEKL. CDR3 size: 14 residues. Trimming removed 1 base from V and 12 bases from J, with 19 bases in between. CDR3 region: CASSQVDTYYDLYF. CDR3 DNA: TGCGCCAGCAGCCAAGTCGATACTTACTACGATCTGTACTTC.

Points on this clonotype: Germline and junction disagree at one end, which may indicate a read error. The chain employs TRBV11-3 and TRBJ2-7; TRBD1 is a possible D gene (5 bases). CDR1 is SGHNT and CDR2 is YENEEA in the germline V gene. There are 13 residues in the CDR3. The CDR3 loop reads CAGSPTRESEQYF. CDR3 bases: TGTGCCGGCAGCCCTACCAGGGAATCGGAGCAGTACTTC. Filled out from reference TRBV11-3 and TRBJ2-7, the complete variable domain reads EAGVVQSPRYKIIEKKQPVAFWCNPISGHNTLYWYLQNLGQGPELLIRYENEEAVDDSQLPKDRFSAERLKGVDSTLKIQPAELGDSAVYLCAGSPTRESEQYFGPGTRLTVT.

Concerning this clonotype: An end of the junction differs from the germline gene, which may be a read error. The CDR3 DNA is TGTACCAGCAGCTTTGGGACTACTAGCATAGATACGCAGTATTTT. It yields the protein CTSSFGTTSIDTQYF. The rearrangement links TRBV7-9 to TRBJ2-3; 7 bases fit TRBD2. This CDR3 has 15 residues. Germline loops: CDR1 SEHNR, CDR2 FQNEAQ (reference sequence).

At least ten counts were recorded for this clonotype. A junction end diverges from the germline sequence, so it may reflect a read error. The V and J genes are TRBV11-3 and TRBJ2-1, with unresolved D. The CDR3 consists of 12 residues. The germline V gene has CDR1 SGHNT and CDR2 YENEEA. The CDR3 loop reads CTSSLNANEQFF. DNA for the CDR3: TGTACCAGCAGCCTAAATGCCAATGAGCAGTTCTTC.

On this clonotype itself: The junction differs from germline at one of its ends, possibly a read error. The chain has TRBV11-2 and TRBJ2-1; a weak D match, TRBD2 (5 bases). CDR3 length equals 16 residues. Germline lookup yields CDR1 SGHAT and CDR2 FQNNGV. CDR3 sequence reads: CTSSLELLAGLNEQLF. CDR3 coding DNA: TGTACCAGCAGCTTAGAGCTCCTAGCTGGATTGAATGAGCAGTTATTC. The full variable domain, completed using reference TRBV11-2 and TRBJ2-1, is EAGVAQSPRYKIIEKRQSVAFWCNPISGHATLYWYQQILGQGPKLLIQFQNNGVVDDSQLPKDRFSAERLKGVDSTLKIQPAKLEDSAVYLCTSSLELLAGLNEQLFGPGTRLTVL.

Points on this clonotype: At one end, the junction sequence differs from germline, possibly due to a read error. V is TRBV6-5 and J is TRBJ2-2; maybe TRBD2 (6 bases). The germline CDR1 and CDR2 sequences are MNHEY and SVGAGI. The CDR3 consists of 18 residues. In nucleotides, the CDR3 is TGTGCCAGCCCCAAACGCCTATCGGGAGTCCCGCGCACCTGGGAGCTGTTTTTT. Its protein is CASPKRLSGVPRTWELFF.

Notes on this clonotype: One end of the junction fails to match germline, which may point to a read error. The CDR3 DNA sequence: TGCGCCAGCGGCCCGGGACTAGCGGGATGGGCAGATACGCAGTATTTC. The encoded protein is CASGPGLAGWADTQYF. The V call is TRBV5-1, the J call TRBJ2-3, with 13 bases aligning to TRBD2. Per the germline V gene, CDR1 is SGHRS and CDR2 is YFSETQ. This CDR3 has 16 residues.

As to this clonotype: A junction boundary mismatches the germline segment, possibly from a read error. The CDR3 sequence is CASSLEDEGHLSYVQYF. The CDR3 region has the DNA TGTGCCAGCAGCTTAGAAGACGAGGGACACCTCTCCTACGTGCAGTACTTC. The chain combines TRBV7-6 with TRBJ2-7; tentative D call: TRBD1 (6 bases). Germline assignment: CDR1 SGHVS and CDR2 FNYEAQ. This CDR3 region has 17 residues. The variable domain in full, with the rest retrieved from reference TRBV7-6 and TRBJ2-7, is GAGVSQSPRYKVTKRGQDVALRCDPISGHVSLYWYRQALGQGPEFLTYFNYEAQQDKSGLPNDRFSAERPEGSISTLTIQRTEQRDSAMYRCASSLEDEGHLSYVQYFGPGTRLTVT.

The chain recombines TRBV29-1 with TRBJ2-1; D not resolved. V was shortened by 8 bases and J by 10 bases, with 30 bases between the two germline ends. This CDR3 spans 16 amino acids. Germline CDR1 is SQVTM and CDR2 is ANQGSEA. The CDR3 nucleotides read TGCAGCCTCGCCATGCTTCGGCCTTGGTCCCGTCAAGAGCAGTTCTTC. It codes for CSLAMLRPWSRQEQFF.

Concerning this clonotype: A read error may account for a junction end that differs from germline. The chain employs TRBV29-1 and TRBJ2-1; D is possibly TRBD1 (5 bases). Germline CDR1 is SQVTM and CDR2 is ANQGSEA. The CDR3 contains 13 residues. CDR3 residues: CSVEGPAYSEQFF. CDR3 DNA: TGCAGCGTTGAGGGGCCAGCGTACAGTGAGCAGTTCTTC.

Points on this clonotype: The CDR3 end shows no conserved phenylalanine or tryptophan, and so a read error is likely. The chain carries TRBV10-2 and TRBJ2-1; 12 bases fit TRBD2. From germline, CDR1 is WSHSY and CDR2 SAAADI. CDR3 length: 17 residues. CDR3 sequence reads: CASSDLAGGRFYNEQFL. The CDR3, as DNA: TGCGCTAGCAGCGATCTAGCGGGAGGGAGGTTCTACAATGAGCAGTTCTTG.

Worth noting for this clonotype: The junction differs from germline at one of its ends, possibly a read error. V usage is TRBV12-3 or TRBV12-4 and J usage is TRBJ2-7; D gene uncertain. The CDR3 extends over 12 amino acids. CDR3 sequence (DNA): TGTGCCAGCAGTTCTCAGGAGCACGAGCAGTATTTC. As protein: CASSSQEHEQYF.

This clonotype showed up just once. At one of its ends the junction is not consistent with the germline gene, which may arise from a read error. As DNA, the CDR3 is TGTGCCAGCAGCTTAACAGCCAGCGGCGAGCGGTACTTC. This codes for CASSLTASGERYF. The chain is built from TRBV11-3 and TRBJ2-7; D may be TRBD2 (5 bases). The length of the CDR3 is 13 residues. Germline CDR1 and CDR2: SGHNT and YENEEA.

With regard to this clonotype: A read error may account for a junction end that differs from germline. The chain uses TRBV19 and TRBJ1-2; D unresolved. CDR1 and CDR2 (germline): LNHDA, SQIVND (reference sequence). CDR3 length equals 14 residues. The CDR3 region has the DNA TGTGACAGTAGTGTGCGGCCCTACGACTATGGCTACACCTTC. This sequence encodes CDSSVRPYDYGYTF.

This clonotype was detected only a few times. A much larger clonotype is one base distant, so this may be a read error. The chain joins TRBV11-1 to TRBJ2-7; D unresolved. The length of the CDR3 is 12 residues. CDR1 is SGHAT and CDR2 is FQDESV in the germline V gene (reference sequence). The CDR3 reads CVSSWNSYEQYF. CDR3 nucleotides: TGTGTCAGCAGCTGGAACTCCTACGAGCAGTACTTC. Complete variable domain (other parts from reference TRBV11-1 and TRBJ2-7): EAEVAQSPRYKITEKSQAVAFWCDPISGHATLYWYRQILGQGPELLVQFQDESVVDDSQLPKDRFSAERLKGVDSTLKIQPAELGDSAMYLCVSSWNSYEQYFGPGTRLTVT.

On this clonotype itself: A junction end diverges from the germline sequence, so it may reflect a read error. V gene TRBV4-3 combines with J gene TRBJ2-7; no reliable D call. This CDR3 comprises 13 residues. Looked up from germline, CDR1 is LGHNA and CDR2 is YSLEER. The CDR3 here is CDSSPGKGYEQYF. The CDR3 nucleotides read TGCGACAGCAGCCCAGGCAAGGGCTACGAGCAGTACTTC.

Turning to this clonotype: A much larger clonotype is one base distant, so this may be a read error. The conserved closing phenylalanine or tryptophan is absent in this CDR3, likely reflecting a read error. The chain carries TRBV7-9 and TRBJ2-2; D is perhaps TRBD1 (6 bases). Trimming removed 1 base at V and 5 bases at J, with 14 bases between. This CDR3 spans 16 amino acids. CDR1 SEHNR and CDR2 FQNEAQ come from the germline V gene (reference sequence). DNA for the CDR3: TGTGCCAGCAGCTTAGGTCGCAGGGGTTGGACCGGGGAGCTGTTTTAT. Amino acid sequence: CASSLGRRGWTGELFY.